This TCR beta chain was sequenced for a study of cytomegalovirus exposure and HLA in healthy donors. Germline V gene data show CDR1 as LNHDA and CDR2 as SQIVND (reference sequence). V shed 2 bases and J 0 bases; nucleotides not matched to a gene: 8. The CDR3 covers 19 residues. Vbeta (60) and Jbeta (13) primers were used in the PCR. Data came from immunoSEQ multiplex PCR; TCRdb stores just in-frame clones and leaves some out. The data hold 150,000 to 200,000 clones, with roughly 78% observed a single time. Material for sequencing was PBMCs. The receptor was derived from a woman aged 45 to 65 in good health and CMV-seropositive. The chain has TRBV19 and TRBJ2-4, with TRBD2 matching over 12 bases. CDR3 in DNA: TGTGCCAGTAGTATACGTCTAGCGGGGGGGGTGATAGCCAAAAACATTCAGTACTTC. Amino acids: CASSIRLAGGVIAKNIQYF.